This note documents a single T cell receptor beta chain sequence. It was with a sample-barcoded 5' primer and a J-beta primer mix that a second PCR of roughly 7 to 12 cycles was run. MiXCR was run by TCRdb on the 5' RACE reads, yielding one entry per CDR3 protein. Of some 1.4 million distinct CDR3 sequences listed, 42% are singletons. Germline loops: CDR1 MNHEY, CDR2 SVGAGI. The CDR3 contains 15 residues. After removal of 5 bases from V and 7 bases from J, the junction contained 7 bases not matched to a gene. The entry originates in a study of blood T cells in healthy people across ages. Sample: blood. The chain recombines TRBV6-5 with TRBJ1-5, with TRBD1 matching over 11 bases. This TCR was recovered from a young woman in good health. The CDR3 here is CASSAGTGGRQPQHF. The CDR3 DNA follows: TGTGCCAGCAGTGCCGGGACAGGGGGGAGACAGCCCCAGCATTTT.